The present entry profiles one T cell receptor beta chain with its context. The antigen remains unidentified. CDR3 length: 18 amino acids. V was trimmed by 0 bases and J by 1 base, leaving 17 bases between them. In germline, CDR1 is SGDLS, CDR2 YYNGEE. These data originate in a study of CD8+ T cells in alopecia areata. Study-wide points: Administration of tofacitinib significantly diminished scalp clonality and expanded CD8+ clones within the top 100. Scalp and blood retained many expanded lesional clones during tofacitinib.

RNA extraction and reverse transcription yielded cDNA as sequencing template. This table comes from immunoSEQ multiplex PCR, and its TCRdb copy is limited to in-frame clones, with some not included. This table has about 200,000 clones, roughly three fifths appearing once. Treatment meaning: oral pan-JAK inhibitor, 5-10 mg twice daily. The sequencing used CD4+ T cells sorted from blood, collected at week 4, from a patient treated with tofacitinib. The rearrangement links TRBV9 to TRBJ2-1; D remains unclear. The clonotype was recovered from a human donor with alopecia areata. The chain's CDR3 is CASSVDLLTRYSYNEQFF. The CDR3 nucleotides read TGTGCCAGCAGCGTAGACCTACTGACTCGCTATTCCTACAATGAGCAGTTCTTC.